One and the same sample provided the 14 T cell receptor beta chains below, sequenced in a study of cytomegalovirus exposure and HLA in healthy donors. The primer mix had 60 Vbeta and 13 Jbeta primers. The repertoire was sequenced with immunoSEQ multiplex PCR; TCRdb's copy has only in-frame clones and lacks some. The sample yields 50,000 to 65,000 clones, around 82% seen once. The sequenced material came from PBMCs. These receptors were collected from a woman between 18 and 29 years old in good health and CMV-seronegative.

The chain carries TRBV19 and TRBJ2-1, with 12 nucleotides matching TRBD2. Germline CDR1 and CDR2: LNHDA and SQIVND (reference sequence). The CDR3 extends over 16 amino acids. V gave up 6 bases and J gave up 9 bases; unmatched junction bases: 12. The CDR3 nucleotides are TGTGCCAGTAGCACGCTACTGACTAGCGGGAGCGTTGAGCAGTTCTTC. Residues: CASSTLLTSGSVEQFF.

This sequence joins TRBV7-3 and TRBJ1-3, with 9 bases identical to TRBD1. The CDR3 contains 15 residues. Germline-derived CDR1 and CDR2 are SGHTA and FQGTGA. With 4 bases clipped from V and 2 bases from J, the junction kept 3 bases outside the gene matches. CDR3 bases: TGTGCCAGCAGCTCCGGGACAGGGACTGGAAACACCATATATTTT. Translation: CASSSGTGTGNTIYF. Using reference TRBV7-3 and TRBJ1-3 for the parts outside the CDR3, the full variable domain is GAGVSQTPSNKVTEKGKYVELRCDPISGHTALYWYRQSLGQGPEFLIYFQGTGAADDSGLPNDRFFAVRPEGSVSTLKIQRTERGDSAVYLCASSSGTGTGNTIYFGEGSWLTVV.

This clone was found a few times. In nucleotides, the CDR3 is TGTGCCAGCAGCAAAGGTGGACTAGCGGGAGGTGAGCAGTTCTTC. Encoded protein: CASSKGGLAGGEQFF. The chain joins TRBV21-1 to TRBJ2-1; the DNA was not used to check the table's D call, TRBD2. TRBV21-1 is recorded as a pseudogene. This CDR3 spans 15 amino acids.

The V call is TRBV9, the J call TRBJ2-7, with TRBD2 matching 8 bases. The CDR3 has 16 residues. Germline V gene lookup returns CDR1 SGDLS and CDR2 YYNGEE. V shed 0 bases and J 1 base; nucleotides not matched to a gene: 6. CDR3 protein: CASSVGGGSLSYEQYF. In nucleotides, the CDR3 is TGTGCCAGCAGCGTAGGCGGGGGGAGTCTGTCCTACGAGCAGTACTTC.

V gene TRBV9 combines with J gene TRBJ2-7; TRBD2 agrees at 13 bases. Per the germline V gene, CDR1 is SGDLS and CDR2 is YYNGEE. Losses at the gene ends were 3 bases for V and 5 bases for J; bases not matched to a gene: 5. CDR3 size: 15 residues. CDR3 nucleotides: TGTGCCAGCAGCGGGGGACTAGCGGGATATAACGAGCAGTACTTC. Its protein is CASSGGLAGYNEQYF. The variable domain in full, with the rest retrieved from reference TRBV9 and TRBJ2-7, is DSGVTQTPKHLITATGQRVTLRCSPRSGDLSVYWYQQSLDQGLQFLIQYYNGEERAKGNILERFSAQQFPDLHSELNLSSLELGDSALYFCASSGGLAGYNEQYFGPGTRLTVT.

The chain employs TRBV19 and TRBJ2-1; the match to TRBD1 covers 8 bases. The CDR3 extends over 13 amino acids. V shed 6 bases and J 8 bases; nucleotides not matched to a gene: 6. The germline CDR1 and CDR2 sequences are LNHDA and SQIVND (reference sequence). The CDR3 nucleotides are TGTGCCAGTAGCCGTAGACAGGGGTATGAGCAGTTCTTC. Translation gives CASSRRQGYEQFF.

The V and J genes are TRBV21-1 and TRBJ2-7; the table's D call, TRBD1, has no DNA check behind it. TRBV21-1 is deemed a pseudogene. The CDR3 loop spans 16 amino acids. The CDR3 reads CARTRDSGGLPYEQYF. In DNA form, the CDR3 reads TGTGCCAGAACCCGGGACAGTGGGGGCTTACCCTACGAGCAGTACTTC.

The genes are TRBV25-1 and TRBJ2-3, with D possibly being TRBD1 (6 bases). V was cut by 5 bases and J by 4 bases, with 10 bases left in between. The CDR3 contains 13 residues. Germline loops: CDR1 MGHDK, CDR2 SYGVNS. CDR3 bases: TGTGCCAGCAGTCCTCACAGGGCAGATACGCAGTATTTT. Protein product: CASSPHRADTQYF.

The chain recombines TRBV7-6 with TRBJ2-1, with D tentatively TRBD2 (5 bases). The CDR3 covers 14 residues. Germline CDR1 and CDR2: SGHVS and FNYEAQ. Trimming took off 2 bases at V and 8 bases at J, with 13 bases between the two ends. CDR3 in DNA: TGTGCCAGCAGCTTATTTCGGGATTTGGATGAGCAGTTCTTC. Translated: CASSLFRDLDEQFF.

The J gene is TRBJ2-1, the V gene TRBV2; TRBD2 agrees at 9 bases. There are 15 residues in the CDR3. The germline V gene encodes CDR1 SNHLY and CDR2 FYNNEI. The J segment lost 9 bases and the V segment lost 0 bases, leaving 6 bases of the junction unmatched. DNA of the CDR3: TGTGCCAGCAGTGAAGCGGGGCTAGCGGGATCTGAGCAGTTCTTC. This gives the protein CASSEAGLAGSEQFF.

For this clone: The conserved phenylalanine or tryptophan normally closing the CDR3 is absent here, so this likely arose from a read error. This rearrangement joins TRBV7-9 to TRBJ2-3, with D possibly matching TRBD2 (5 bases). Germline assignment: CDR1 SEHNR and CDR2 FQNEAQ (reference sequence). CDR3 length: 12 amino acids. The CDR3 region is CAYGERTDTQYS. The CDR3 DNA reads TGTGCGTACGGGGAGCGCACAGATACGCAGTATTCT.

The rearrangement links TRBV7-2 to TRBJ2-1; 11 bases align to TRBD2. Germline CDR1 reads SGHTA; CDR2 reads FQGNSA. This CDR3 is built from 15 residues. V dropped 5 bases and J dropped 4; count of bases not matched to a gene: 4. In DNA, the CDR3 is TGTGCCAGCAGCCTTATAGCGGGAGGGTACAATGAGCAGTTCTTC. Translating gives CASSLIAGGYNEQFF.

The V and J genes are TRBV7-9 and TRBJ1-4, with 8 nucleotides matching TRBD1. In germline, CDR1 is SEHNR, CDR2 FQNEAQ (reference sequence). V shed 5 bases and J 5 bases; nucleotides not matched to a gene: 7. This CDR3 region has 15 residues. In DNA form, the CDR3 reads TGTGCCAGCAGCACCCTAACAGGGGGGAATGAAAAACTGTTTTTT. Its protein is CASSTLTGGNEKLFF.

The V gene is TRBV11-2, the J gene TRBJ1-5; no definite D call. Trimming left V 0 bases short and J 5 bases short, with 11 bases between. The CDR3 has 15 residues. Germline lookup yields CDR1 SGHAT and CDR2 FQNNGV. In DNA form, the CDR3 reads TGTGCCAGCAGCTTAGATCGGGGTTATCATCAGCCCCAGCATTTT. This codes for CASSLDRGYHQPQHF.